The 25 T cell receptor beta chains below come from one sample, sequenced in a study of cytomegalovirus exposure and HLA in healthy donors. The method was immunoSEQ multiplex PCR; TCRdb's version includes in-frame clones alone and lacks a portion of them. The table shows around 150,000 clones, with roughly 80% occurring only once. The sequenced material came from PBMCs. The receptors were sampled from a man aged 25 to 40 in good health and CMV-seropositive.

The J gene is TRBJ1-2, the V gene TRBV7-9; D uncertain. This CDR3 has 12 residues. V lost 7 bases and J 6 bases, leaving 12 bases between the germline ends. Germline lookup yields CDR1 SEHNR and CDR2 FQNEAQ (reference sequence). Written as DNA, the CDR3 is TGTGCCAGCACCCTCATCCCGGATGGCTACACCTTC. This encodes CASTLIPDGYTF.

The V gene is TRBV5-1, the J gene TRBJ2-1; a weak D match, TRBD1 (5 bases). CDR3 length equals 13 residues. Germline loops: CDR1 SGHRS, CDR2 YFSETQ. V was shortened by 4 bases and J by 3 bases, with 8 bases between the two germline ends. DNA for the CDR3: TGCGCCAGCAGCATACAGGACTACAATGAGCAGTTCTTC. Its translation: CASSIQDYNEQFF.

With respect to this clone: The final CDR3 position lacks the conserved phenylalanine or tryptophan, pointing to a likely read error. The limits of the CDR3 on the DNA are not certain, so only TCRdb's listed CDR3 is given. The chain recombines TRBV6-1 with TRBJ2-7; no check of the table's D call, TRBD1, against the DNA was made. The CDR3 length equals 12 residues, ends included. Germline loops: CDR1 MNHNS, CDR2 SASEGT. CDR3: CASSENSKQGEL.

The chain is built from TRBV2 and TRBJ1-6; 10 positions agree with TRBD1. V shed 10 bases, J shed 3 bases, and the junction held 6 bases outside the gene matches. CDR1 SNHLY and CDR2 FYNNEI come from the germline V gene. The CDR3 has 15 residues. Here the CDR3 DNA reads TGTGCCACCGAAGGGACAGGGGACTATAATTCACCCCTCCACTTT. Its translation is CATEGTGDYNSPLHF.

This clone was found once. This chain links TRBV6-6 with TRBJ1-6, with TRBD1 as a possible D gene (6 bases). CDR1 MNHNY and CDR2 SVGAGI come from the germline V gene (reference sequence). This CDR3 is built from 16 residues. The V gene lost 2 bases and the J gene lost 8 bases, with 16 bases spanning the gap. The CDR3 DNA sequence: TGTGCCAGCAGTTACCCCGGGACAACTTCTTATTCACCCCTCCACTTT. This encodes CASSYPGTTSYSPLHF.

V and J are TRBV9 and TRBJ2-7; TRBD1 is a possible D gene (6 bases). Trimming stripped 3 bases from V and 2 bases from J, with 9 bases between. Germline-derived CDR1 and CDR2 are SGDLS and YYNGEE. The CDR3 totals 13 residues. The CDR3 here is CASSGDTPYEQYF. The DNA of the CDR3 is TGTGCCAGCAGCGGGGACACCCCCTACGAGCAGTACTTC.

The chain employs TRBV28 and TRBJ2-7; 8 nucleotides line up with TRBD1. Germline V lookup: CDR1 MDHEN, CDR2 SYDVKM. The CDR3 length is 15 residues. Trimming at V came to 5 bases and at J to 3 bases, leaving 9 bases not matched to a gene. The CDR3 coding sequence is TGTGCCAGCAGTCCAGTTTCCGGGACAGGCTACGAGCAGTACTTC. Protein: CASSPVSGTGYEQYF.

The chain uses TRBV30 and TRBJ1-3; 7 nucleotides match TRBD1. Looked up from germline, CDR1 is GTSNPN and CDR2 is SVGIG (reference sequence). The CDR3 length is 19 residues. V lost 4 bases to trimming and J lost 0 bases; unmatched junction nucleotides: 18. CDR3 sequence (DNA): TGTGCCTGGAAAGCCCCCGGGACAGCTAACCTGAACTCTGGAAACACCATATATTTT. It encodes CAWKAPGTANLNSGNTIYF.

The chain carries TRBV10-3 and TRBJ2-2; 11 bases match TRBD1. This CDR3 contains 14 residues. Germline V CDR1 and CDR2: ENHRY, SYGVKD. The ends lost 10 bases at V and 7 bases at J; junction bases unmatched: 8. For the CDR3, the DNA is TGTGCCAACTCACCGGGACAGGGGGGCGGGGAGCTGTTTTTT. This gives the protein CANSPGQGGGELFF.

The chain uses TRBV25-1 and TRBJ1-1; a possible D gene is TRBD1 (6 bases). From germline, CDR1 is MGHDK and CDR2 SYGVNS. Trimming took 7 bases from V and 1 from J, leaving 10 bases between them. The CDR3 is 13 amino acids. The CDR3 DNA reads TGTGCCAGCATCCAAGGGGGGAACACTGAAGCTTTCTTT. This sequence encodes CASIQGGNTEAFF. The full variable domain, its missing parts supplied by reference TRBV25-1 and TRBJ1-1, is EADIYQTPRYLVIGTGKKITLECSQTMGHDKMYWYQQDPGMELHLIHYSYGVNSTEKGDLSSESTVSRIRTEHFPLTLESARPSHTSQYLCASIQGGNTEAFFGQGTRLTVV.

This sequence joins TRBV5-5 and TRBJ2-7; D gene uncertain. Germline values: CDR1 SGHKS, CDR2 YYEKEE (reference sequence). The ends were cut back, 0 bases at V and 4 bases at J, with 14 bases in the middle. This CDR3 is built from 15 residues. Written as DNA, the CDR3 is TGTGCCAGCAGCTTGGGAACTTTTACCGGTTACGAGCAGTACTTC. Its protein is CASSLGTFTGYEQYF.

This chain connects TRBV28 to TRBJ2-2, with TRBD2 matching over 11 bases. Germline CDR1 and CDR2: MDHEN and SYDVKM. CDR3 size: 20 residues. With 4 bases clipped from V and 1 base from J, the junction kept 14 bases outside the gene matches. The CDR3 is CASSSGGLAGGWGNTGELFF. DNA for the CDR3: TGTGCCAGCAGTTCCGGAGGGCTAGCGGGAGGATGGGGGAACACCGGGGAGCTGTTTTTT.

This clone was seen a few times. The rearrangement links TRBV6-5 to TRBJ1-6, with no clear D. V was trimmed by 6 bases and J by 10 bases, leaving 13 bases between them. Germline CDR1 MNHEY, CDR2 SVGAGI. The CDR3 runs to 13 residues. CDR3 nucleotides: TGTGCCAGCAGCCAAACTCCAAGATCACCCCTCCACTTT. This codes for CASSQTPRSPLHF.

The chain combines TRBV6-6 with TRBJ1-6, with 8 nucleotides matching TRBD1. The CDR3 has 14 residues. Germline V gives CDR1 MNHNY, CDR2 SVGAGI (reference sequence). The J segment lost 8 bases and the V segment lost 6 bases, leaving 6 bases of the junction unmatched. Written as DNA, the CDR3 is TGTGCCAGCAGGTCGGGACAGGACGATTCACCCCTCCACTTT. This gives the protein CASRSGQDDSPLHF.

The chain couples TRBV5-4 to TRBJ2-4, with D perhaps TRBD1 (5 bases). Trimming removed 1 base at V and 2 bases at J, with 13 bases between. The CDR3 has 16 amino acids. Germline assignment: CDR1 SGHNT and CDR2 YYREEE (reference sequence). The chain's CDR3 is CASSLWLAGTKNIQYF. Written as DNA, the CDR3 is TGTGCCAGCAGCTTGTGGTTGGCAGGGACCAAAAACATTCAGTACTTC.

In regard to this clone: The same CDR3 can be traced to other DNA sequences in this sample. The V call is TRBV5-6, the J call TRBJ2-2; D gene uncertain. Trimming cost V 1 base and J 5 bases, with 6 bases left between them. Germline CDR1 reads SGHDT; CDR2 reads YYEEEE. The CDR3 has 13 amino acids. In nucleotides, the CDR3 is TGTGCCAGCAGCTTGCCCGGGACCGGGGAGCTGTTTTTT. Its translation: CASSLPGTGELFF.

V is TRBV6-4 and J is TRBJ2-3, with 9 bases matching TRBD1. The CDR3 runs 15 residues. Per germline, CDR1 MRHNA and CDR2 SNTAGT. V dropped 3 bases and J dropped 4; count of bases not matched to a gene: 5. DNA for the CDR3: TGTGCCAGCAGTGATAAACAGGGGGCGGCAGATACGCAGTATTTT. Translation: CASSDKQGAADTQYF.

The V and J genes are TRBV5-1 and TRBJ1-4; 7 positions agree with TRBD1. The CDR3 extends over 15 amino acids. The germline V gene has CDR1 SGHRS and CDR2 YFSETQ. The trim removed 0 bases at V and 6 bases at J, leaving 5 bases unmatched. This CDR3 is CASSLDGTVHEKLFF. CDR3 nucleotide sequence: TGCGCCAGCAGCTTGGATGGGACAGTACATGAAAAACTGTTTTTT.

This chain connects TRBV6-1 to TRBJ1-2; D not resolved. This CDR3 has 15 residues. Germline lookup yields CDR1 MNHNS and CDR2 SASEGT. V was trimmed by 0 bases and J by 0 bases, leaving 8 bases between them. CDR3 nucleotides: TGTGCCAGCAGTGAAGCCCCAGTTTCTAACTATGGCTACACCTTC. Amino acids: CASSEAPVSNYGYTF.

This clone has a count of ten or more. The chain employs TRBV10-1 and TRBJ1-1, with D possibly being TRBD1 (5 bases). V was clipped by 3 bases and J by 3 bases, with 14 bases between them. The germline gives CDR1 WNHNN, CDR2 SYGVQD (reference sequence). This CDR3 is 15 amino acids long. The CDR3 nucleotides read TGCGCCAGCAGTGAATGGGGCGTCAGGGACACTGAAGCTTTCTTT. It is translated as CASSEWGVRDTEAFF.

The J gene is TRBJ2-5, the V gene TRBV5-4; D gene unclear. The CDR3 length is 13 residues. CDR1 and CDR2 from the germline V gene are SGHNT and YYREEE (reference sequence). V was cut by 4 bases and J by 5 bases, with 12 bases left in between. The CDR3: CASSNLPEETQYF. CDR3 sequence (DNA): TGTGCCAGCAGCAATCTCCCGGAGGAGACCCAGTACTTC. The variable domain in full, with the rest retrieved from reference TRBV5-4 and TRBJ2-5, is ETGVTQSPTHLIKTRGQQVTLRCSSQSGHNTVSWYQQALGQGPQFIFQYYREEENGRGNFPPRFSGLQFPNYSSELNVNALELDDSALYLCASSNLPEETQYFGPGTRLLVL.

This chain joins TRBV7-7 and TRBJ2-5; TRBD2 matches 7 bases. The CDR3 length is 15 residues. The germline CDR1 and CDR2 sequences are SSHAT and FNYEAQ (reference sequence). Unmatched junction bases numbered 9, after V lost 1 base and J lost 7 bases. CDR3 region: CASSLGGERGATQYF. CDR3 DNA: TGTGCCAGCAGCTTAGGAGGGGAGCGGGGAGCGACCCAGTACTTC.

The V gene is TRBV21-1, the J gene TRBJ2-1; the table gives TRBD1 as D, unverified against the DNA. TRBV21-1 is noted as a pseudogene. The CDR3 totals 19 residues. The CDR3 DNA reads TGTGCCAGCAGCAAAGCAGACCGGGCCTCCGGGACAGGGGGCGAAGAGCAGTTCTTC. Its protein is CASSKADRASGTGGEEQFF.

V is TRBV11-3 and J is TRBJ1-2, with a tentative D call TRBD1 (5 bases). The CDR3 covers 17 residues. Trimming pared 1 base from V and 1 base from J, leaving 16 bases between. Germline V gives CDR1 SGHNT, CDR2 YENEEA. CDR3 DNA: TGTGCCAGCAGCTTAGCGTTAAGGGGCGAATTTAACTATGGCTACACCTTC. Translation gives CASSLALRGEFNYGYTF. The variable domain in full, completed from reference TRBV11-3 and TRBJ1-2, reads EAGVVQSPRYKIIEKKQPVAFWCNPISGHNTLYWYLQNLGQGPELLIRYENEEAVDDSQLPKDRFSAERLKGVDSTLKIQPAELGDSAVYLCASSLALRGEFNYGYTFGSGTRLTVV.

This clone has only one observation. An end of the junction does not agree with germline; a read error may underlie this. This chain links TRBV2 with TRBJ1-1, with D possibly matching TRBD1 (6 bases). The CDR3 is made up of 12 amino acids. Germline values: CDR1 SNHLY, CDR2 FYNNEI. CDR3 nucleotide sequence: TGTGTCAGCCAACAGGGTTACACTGAAGCTTTCTTT. Its translation is CVSQQGYTEAFF.